Each of the 19 T cell receptor beta chains below was sequenced from the same sample in a study of blood T cell repertoires in COVID-19 (TCRdb year 2020). Libraries were made using the immunoSEQ multiplex PCR assay. TCRdb re-hosts the immuneACCESS table, in-frame sequences only. Its copies lack some clones; in the studies checked, an unresolved V gene accounts for under half of them, and the cause for the rest is not known. The sample includes more than 200,000 clones, with just under 90% observed a single time. Clones ranked in the top ten supply 2% to 3% of the sample. Sequencing was done on a sample of peripheral blood. The source of these receptors is a young man with COVID-19, enrolled during active disease.

The chain joins TRBV28 to TRBJ1-1; D is perhaps TRBD1 (5 bases). The CDR3 runs 13 residues. V lost 2 bases and J lost 6, with 10 bases in between. Per the germline V gene, CDR1 is MDHEN and CDR2 is SYDVKM. The CDR3 nucleotides are TGTGCCAGCAGTTTAGGGGCGAAGGCTGAAGCTTTCTTT. This codes for CASSLGAKAEAFF.

This clone has a single count. The chain links TRBV5-1 to TRBJ1-1, with TRBD1 identical over 12 bases. V was clipped by 3 bases and J by 4 bases; unmatched bases: 19. From germline, CDR1 is SGHRS and CDR2 YFSETQ. The CDR3 length is 20 residues. The CDR3 nucleotides read TGCGCCAGCAGCTCCCCCCCCGGGACAGGGGGCAGTAGTTTGGGCACTGAAGCTTTCTTT. This codes for CASSSPPGTGGSSLGTEAFF.

The rearrangement links TRBV24-1 to TRBJ2-7; the D is unclear. CDR3 length equals 13 residues. CDR1 KGHDR and CDR2 SFDVKD come from the germline V gene. V was cut by 1 base and J by 6 bases, with 9 bases left in between. CDR3 sequence: CATSDFSDLEQYF. The CDR3, as DNA: TGTGCCACCAGTGATTTTTCAGATCTCGAGCAGTACTTC.

V usage is TRBV3-1 (or the pseudogene TRBV3-2) and J usage is TRBJ2-7, with no clear D. Germline CDR1 and CDR2: LGHDT and YNNKEL (reference sequence). Trimming took 0 bases from V and 6 from J, leaving 9 bases between them. This CDR3 has 13 amino acids. The CDR3 DNA reads TGTGCCAGCAGCCAAGATCGTCAGGTCGAGCAGTACTTC. Residues: CASSQDRQVEQYF.

The genes are TRBV15 and TRBJ2-1; 8 bases agree with TRBD2. The CDR3 covers 16 residues. CDR1 and CDR2 (germline): LNHNV, YYDKDF (reference sequence). J lost 2 bases, V lost 1 base, and 4 bases had no gene match. CDR3 sequence reads: CATSRGAGDTYNEQFF. Written as DNA, the CDR3 is TGTGCCACCAGCAGAGGAGCGGGGGATACCTACAATGAGCAGTTCTTC.

The chain employs TRBV7-3 and TRBJ2-2, with D possibly matching TRBD2 (6 bases). V was trimmed by 7 bases and J by 5 bases, leaving 20 bases between them. Per germline, CDR1 SGHTA and CDR2 FQGTGA. The CDR3 is 16 amino acids. The CDR3 coding sequence is TGTGCCAGCAACCAAGGGTGGAGGGGAGGAACCGGGGAGCTGTTTTTT. Its translation: CASNQGWRGGTGELFF.

This clone appeared a single time. V and J are TRBV24-1 and TRBJ2-3; D is perhaps TRBD2 (5 bases). Deletions cut 4 bases from V and 5 bases from J, with 12 bases between. CDR1 KGHDR and CDR2 SFDVKD come from the germline V gene. This CDR3 has 14 residues. The CDR3 protein is CATSESGREDTQYF. The CDR3, as DNA: TGTGCCACCAGTGAATCTGGCCGGGAAGATACGCAGTATTTT.

The rearrangement joins TRBV4-3 to TRBJ2-1, with D perhaps matching TRBD1 (5 bases). Germline loops: CDR1 LGHNA, CDR2 YSLEER. The CDR3 loop spans 15 amino acids. Trimming removed 4 bases from V and 4 bases from J, with 14 bases in between. CDR3 DNA: TGCGCCAGCAGCCGTCTCCTGACAGCGTACAATGAGCAGTTCTTC. Translation gives CASSRLLTAYNEQFF.

The rearrangement uses TRBV6-6 and TRBJ2-5; the match to TRBD2 covers 7 bases. Germline trimming cut 7 bases from V and 5 bases from J; bases unmatched to any gene: 16. CDR1 and CDR2 (germline): MNHNY, SVGAGI (reference sequence). This CDR3 has 16 residues. The CDR3 DNA follows: TGTGCCAGCATGCTAAGTCCCGCGGGAGCCGGGGAGACCCAGTACTTC. Its translation: CASMLSPAGAGETQYF.

This clone was seen only once. CDR3 sequence reads: CASSPTSSNEQFF. The CDR3 bases are TGTGCCAGCAGCCCCACTAGTTCCAATGAGCAGTTCTTC. V is TRBV7-3 and J is TRBJ2-1; D perhaps matches TRBD2 (5 bases). V was trimmed by 5 bases and J by 6 bases, leaving 11 bases between them. CDR3 size: 13 residues. CDR1 and CDR2 from the germline V gene are SGHTA and FQGTGA.

Only one count was recorded for this clone. The chain uses TRBV5-8 and TRBJ1-1; 7 bases map to TRBD1. Trimming at V came to 0 bases and at J to 3 bases, leaving 2 bases not matched to a gene. The CDR3 consists of 14 residues. Germline V gives CDR1 SGHTS, CDR2 YDEGEE. The CDR3, as DNA: TGTGCCAGCAGCTTGGAGGGGGCTGACACTGAAGCTTTCTTT. Translated, it gives CASSLEGADTEAFF.

This chain connects TRBV14 to TRBJ2-7; D is unresolved. This CDR3 spans 11 amino acids. Germline V CDR1 and CDR2: SGHDN, FVKESK. The V end was cut by 1 base, the J end by 7 bases, with 5 bases between. The CDR3 protein is CASSQAREQYF. As DNA, the CDR3 is TGTGCCAGCAGCCAAGCCCGTGAGCAGTACTTC. Full variable domain (rest looked up from reference TRBV14 and TRBJ2-7): EAGVTQFPSHSVIEKGQTVTLRCDPISGHDNLYWYRRVMGKEIKFLLHFVKESKQDESGMPNNRFLAERTGGTYSTLKVQPAELEDSGVYFCASSQAREQYFGPGTRLTVT.

This chain links TRBV24-1 with TRBJ1-1; TRBD1 matches at 7 bases. Germline V gene data show CDR1 as KGHDR and CDR2 as SFDVKD. J lost 6 bases, V lost 9 bases, and 12 bases had no gene match. The CDR3 runs 14 residues. The CDR3 DNA sequence: TGTGCCACCCAGAGTAAAGCAGGGGGTCCTGAAGCTTTCTTT. Translated, it gives CATQSKAGGPEAFF.

V and J are TRBV7-3 and TRBJ2-1; 7 positions match TRBD2. The trim removed 8 bases at V and 10 bases at J, leaving 17 bases unmatched. The CDR3 runs 15 residues. Per germline, CDR1 SGHTA and CDR2 FQGTGA. The CDR3 sequence is CASASGRGPLLEQFF. In DNA form, the CDR3 reads TGTGCCAGCGCCTCTGGGAGGGGCCCGCTCCTGGAGCAGTTCTTC.

This chain's CDR3 is CASSPKGQGATGTEAFF. The CDR3 DNA reads as TGTGCCAGCAGCCCTAAAGGACAGGGGGCGACGGGCACTGAAGCTTTCTTT. This chain links TRBV9 with TRBJ1-1; 11 nucleotides agree with TRBD1. This CDR3 is 17 amino acids long. The V gene end was trimmed by 4 bases and the J gene end by 4 bases; junction bases not matched to a gene: 12. Germline V lookup: CDR1 SGDLS, CDR2 YYNGEE. The full variable domain, its missing parts supplied by reference TRBV9 and TRBJ1-1, is DSGVTQTPKHLITATGQRVTLRCSPRSGDLSVYWYQQSLDQGLQFLIQYYNGEERAKGNILERFSAQQFPDLHSELNLSSLELGDSALYFCASSPKGQGATGTEAFFGQGTRLTVV.

The chain recombines TRBV7-9 with TRBJ1-5, with 8 bases fitting TRBD1. CDR1 is SEHNR, CDR2 FQNEAQ, per germline (reference sequence). The CDR3 extends over 17 amino acids. V was clipped by 0 bases and J by 4 bases; unmatched bases: 8. CDR3 loop: CASSLAIGQGGNQPQHF. The CDR3 DNA reads as TGTGCCAGCAGCTTAGCGATCGGACAGGGAGGAAATCAGCCCCAGCATTTT.

The chain recombines TRBV18 with TRBJ2-1; D not resolved. The germline V and J ends were trimmed by 3 bases and 8 bases, with 5 bases remaining between them. There are 11 residues in the CDR3. Germline lookup yields CDR1 KGHSH and CDR2 LQKENI. CDR3 DNA sequence: TGTGCCAGCTCACCTCTCGATGAGCAGTTCTTC. It codes for CASSPLDEQFF.

This chain connects TRBV5-4 to TRBJ1-5; 8 nucleotides align to TRBD1. The CDR3 consists of 16 residues. Trimming took 0 bases from V and 7 from J; bases not matched to a gene: 9. The germline V gene encodes CDR1 SGHNT and CDR2 YYREEE (reference sequence). The DNA of the CDR3 is TGTGCCAGCAGCTTGGAGCCAGGGGGCGCGGGGCAGCCCCAGCATTTT. Translating it yields CASSLEPGGAGQPQHF.

The gene calls are TRBV6-5 and TRBJ2-7; TRBD1 matches 9 bases. V lost 5 bases, J lost 3 bases, and 8 bases stayed unmatched. Looked up from germline, CDR1 is MNHEY and CDR2 is SVGAGI. The CDR3 has 15 residues. The CDR3 DNA sequence: TGTGCCAGCAGTCGTCCCGGGACAGGGCACTACGAGCAGTACTTC. This gives the protein CASSRPGTGHYEQYF.